The 17 T cell receptor beta chains reported below all come from one sample, sequenced in a study of cytomegalovirus exposure and HLA in healthy donors (dated by TCRdb to about 2017). The library came from the immunoSEQ multiplex PCR assay. For the multiplex PCR, a mixture combining 60 forward primers for TCR Vbeta segments and 13 reverse primers for TCR Jbeta segments was used. TCRdb's version of the immuneACCESS table is confined to in-frame rearrangements and falls short of the full clone set. An unresolved V gene accounts for under half of the shortfall where checked; the remainder is of unknown origin. Counted in this sample were around 150,000 clones; about 74% of them appeared once. Of the sample, around 2% is held by the ten largest clones. Sequencing input: PBMCs. These receptors all come from a man aged 30 to 45 in good health and CMV-seronegative.

This clone has only a few counts. CDR3 sequence: CASTPGQRTGELFF. The CDR3 DNA reads as TGTGCCAGCACTCCGGGACAGAGAACCGGGGAGCTGTTTTTT. This chain connects TRBV2 to TRBJ2-2; 7 positions agree with TRBD1. Unmatched junction bases numbered 7, after V lost 7 bases and J lost 5 bases. The CDR3 loop spans 14 amino acids. Germline CDR1 reads SNHLY; CDR2 reads FYNNEI.

This clone was seen only a few times. V is TRBV7-2 and J is TRBJ2-5, with D possibly TRBD2 on 5 matching bases. This CDR3 contains 16 residues. CDR1 is SGHTA, CDR2 FQGNSA, per germline. The ends were cut back, 7 bases at V and 4 bases at J, with 22 bases in the middle. The CDR3 reads CASTPGSRSRLETQYF. Written as DNA, the CDR3 is TGTGCCAGCACCCCGGGGTCAAGATCGCGATTAGAGACCCAGTACTTC.

The chain links TRBV5-1 to TRBJ1-4, with D unclear. The CDR3 covers 16 residues. The germline CDR1 and CDR2 sequences are SGHRS and YFSETQ. With 0 bases removed from V and 2 bases from J, the gap between germline ends came to 11 bases. The CDR3 loop reads CASSLAGRTTNEKLFF. The CDR3 DNA is TGCGCCAGCAGCTTGGCCGGGAGGACGACTAATGAAAAACTGTTTTTT.

The CDR3 DNA reads as TGCGCCAGCAGCTTGGTCGGGGGGGGTCAGCCCCAGCATTTT. It translates to CASSLVGGGQPQHF. This chain joins TRBV5-1 and TRBJ1-5; TRBD1 might be the D (5 bases). Trimming cost V 0 bases and J 6 bases, with 10 bases left between them. The CDR3 length is 14 residues. CDR1 SGHRS and CDR2 YFSETQ come from the germline V gene.

The rearrangement joins TRBV6-5 to TRBJ1-5, with TRBD1 matching 7 bases. CDR1 is MNHEY and CDR2 is SVGAGI in the germline V gene. This CDR3 comprises 14 residues. V lost 2 bases, J lost 12 bases, and 10 bases stayed unmatched. CDR3 amino acids: CASSYAAWTGRQHF. The CDR3 region has the DNA TGTGCCAGCAGTTACGCGGCTTGGACAGGCCGCCAGCATTTT.

CDR3 in DNA: TGTGCCAGCAGCTTATCAATGAGCTCCTACGAGCAGTACTTC. Protein product: CASSLSMSSYEQYF. The rearrangement uses TRBV7-9 and TRBJ2-5; no firm D call. The J call may be wrong; the DNA end is better matched by TRBJ2-7. Germline loops: CDR1 SEHNR, CDR2 FQNEAQ (reference sequence). The CDR3 is 14 amino acids.

V and J are TRBV6-1 and TRBJ2-2; TRBD1 is a possible D gene (6 bases). The germline gives CDR1 MNHNS, CDR2 SASEGT. V lost 8 bases and J 3 bases, leaving 16 bases between the germline ends. The CDR3 contains 15 residues. The CDR3 here is CASSVRGTYTGELFF. As DNA, the CDR3 is TGTGCCAGCTCTGTCAGGGGAACCTACACCGGGGAGCTGTTTTTT.

The chain is built from TRBV30 and TRBJ1-5; D is possibly TRBD1 (5 bases). Germline-derived CDR1 and CDR2 are GTSNPN and SVGIG (reference sequence). Trimming took 3 bases from V and 1 from J, leaving 10 bases between them. This CDR3 region has 14 residues. The CDR3 region is CAWSLGQSNQPQHF. Written as DNA, the CDR3 is TGTGCCTGGAGCCTCGGACAAAGCAATCAGCCCCAGCATTTT.

The genes are TRBV5-1 and TRBJ2-5, with D unclear. The CDR3 consists of 12 residues. Germline V CDR1 and CDR2: SGHRS, YFSETQ. V lost 0 bases to trimming and J lost 5 bases, with 5 bases between them. The CDR3 is CASSLAFETQYF. CDR3 sequence (DNA): TGCGCCAGCAGCTTGGCCTTCGAGACCCAGTACTTC.

This chain joins TRBV6-5 and TRBJ1-2; D is possibly TRBD1 (6 bases). In germline, CDR1 is MNHEY, CDR2 SVGAGI. V was trimmed by 2 bases and J by 0 bases, leaving 10 bases between them. The CDR3 has 15 amino acids. For the CDR3, the DNA is TGTGCCAGCAGTTACGGACAGCCTTCTAACTATGGCTACACCTTC. Translation gives CASSYGQPSNYGYTF.

The V call is TRBV30, the J call TRBJ1-1, with a possible D match to TRBD1 (5 bases). V lost 0 bases, J lost 4 bases, and 9 bases lay in between. CDR3 length: 13 amino acids. Germline lookup yields CDR1 GTSNPN and CDR2 SVGIG (reference sequence). CDR3 in amino acids: CAWSVSGGTEAFF. The DNA for the CDR3 is TGTGCCTGGAGTGTATCCGGGGGCACTGAAGCTTTCTTT.

The chain couples TRBV28 to TRBJ1-3; D is perhaps TRBD1 (6 bases). V dropped 5 bases and J dropped 4 bases, with 12 bases sitting between them. CDR3 length equals 14 residues. CDR1 is MDHEN, CDR2 SYDVKM, per germline. In DNA, the CDR3 is TGTGCCAGCAGTCAGGGGTCGGAGGGAAACACCATATATTTT. It encodes CASSQGSEGNTIYF.

The chain employs TRBV2 and TRBJ1-1; 8 bases align to TRBD1. J gave up 5 bases and V 7 bases, and 6 bases lay outside the gene matches. Per the germline V gene, CDR1 is SNHLY and CDR2 is FYNNEI. This CDR3 contains 13 residues. CDR3 residues: CASKQGERTEAFF. The CDR3 nucleotides read TGTGCCAGCAAACAGGGGGAAAGGACTGAAGCTTTCTTT.

The chain couples TRBV7-9 to TRBJ2-7; the match to TRBD2 covers 12 bases. Trimming cost V 5 bases and J 3 bases; bases outside gene matches: 5. Germline CDR1 SEHNR, CDR2 FQNEAQ (reference sequence). The length of the CDR3 is 15 residues. CDR3: CASSPWTSGNYEQYF. The CDR3 bases are TGTGCCAGCAGCCCATGGACTAGCGGGAACTACGAGCAGTACTTC.

The chain joins TRBV5-6 to TRBJ1-1, with D possibly matching TRBD1 (5 bases). The germline V and J ends were trimmed by 2 bases and 5 bases, with 13 bases remaining between them. The germline V gene encodes CDR1 SGHDT and CDR2 YYEEEE. CDR3 length: 14 residues. CDR3 nucleotide sequence: TGTGCCAGCAGCTTCCAGGGTGCGAGTACTGAAGCTTTCTTT. Its protein product is CASSFQGASTEAFF.

The V call is TRBV7-8, the J call TRBJ2-1, with 8 bases that match TRBD2. The CDR3 loop spans 15 amino acids. The ends lost 1 base at V and 6 bases at J; junction bases unmatched: 5. Germline CDR1 and CDR2: SGHVS and FQNEAQ. The CDR3 loop is CASSLDAGRVNEQFF. CDR3 DNA: TGTGCCAGCAGCTTAGATGCCGGGAGGGTCAATGAGCAGTTCTTC.

The chain is built from TRBV10-2 and TRBJ2-5; D may be TRBD1 (5 bases). The CDR3 sequence is 15 residues long. Per germline, CDR1 WSHSY and CDR2 SAAADI. Trimming cost V 6 bases and J 9 bases, with 23 bases left between them. The CDR3 sequence is CASSWGRTQISPQYF. Here the CDR3 DNA reads TGCGCCAGCAGCTGGGGCAGGACACAAATTTCACCCCAGTACTTC.